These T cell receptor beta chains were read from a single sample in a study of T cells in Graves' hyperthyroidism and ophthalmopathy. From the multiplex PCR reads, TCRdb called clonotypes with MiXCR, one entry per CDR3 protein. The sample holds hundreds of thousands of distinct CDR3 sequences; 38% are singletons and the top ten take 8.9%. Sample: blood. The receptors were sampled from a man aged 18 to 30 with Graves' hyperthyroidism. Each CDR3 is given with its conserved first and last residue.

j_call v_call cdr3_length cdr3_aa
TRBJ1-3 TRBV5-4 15 CASSASTGVGNTIYF
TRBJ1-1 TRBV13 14 CASSYIGRIPEAFF
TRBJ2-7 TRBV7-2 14 CASSLGWNSYEQYF
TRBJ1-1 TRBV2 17 CASNPQGGSQGNTEAFF
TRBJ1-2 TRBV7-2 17 CASSLFPTGTGFMGYTF
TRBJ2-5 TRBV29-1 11 CSVDYQETQYF
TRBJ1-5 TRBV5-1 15 CASSLAGGRHQPQHF
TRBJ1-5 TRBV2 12 CASTSANQPQHF
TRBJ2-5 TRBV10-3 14 CAISSVGGSETQYF
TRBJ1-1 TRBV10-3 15 CAISEPDRAATEAFF
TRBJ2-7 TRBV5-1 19 CASSSPGQRGLSYGYEQYF
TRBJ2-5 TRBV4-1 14 CASSQEVARETQYF
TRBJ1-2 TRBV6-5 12 CASSYSTVGYTF
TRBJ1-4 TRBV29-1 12 CSVVGESEKLFF
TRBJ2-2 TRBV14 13 CASSQDNTGELFF
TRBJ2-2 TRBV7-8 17 CASSLGPGQDGTGELFF
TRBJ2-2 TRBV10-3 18 CAISESPPGHPNTGELFF
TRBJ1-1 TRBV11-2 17 CASSLARGSGRNTEAFF
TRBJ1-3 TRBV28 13 CASKIRSGNTIYF
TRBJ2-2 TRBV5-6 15 CASSLRTSDTGELFF
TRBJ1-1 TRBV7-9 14 CASSLQSHNTEAFF
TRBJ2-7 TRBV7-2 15 CASSLVLTVPYEQYF
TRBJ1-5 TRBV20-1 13 CSASRPPSEPQHF
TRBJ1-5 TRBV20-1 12 CSASREDQPQHF
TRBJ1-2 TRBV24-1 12 CATSDPLTGFTF
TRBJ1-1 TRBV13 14 CASNIGTGGTEAFF
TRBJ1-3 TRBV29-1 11 CSLDRGNTIYF
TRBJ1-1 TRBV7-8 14 CASSLVWGNTEAFF